This T cell receptor (beta chain) comes out of a study of cytotoxic CD8 clonotypes in ibrutinib-treated CLL (dated by TCRdb to about 2021). Background on the whole study: The cohort included roughly 15 treatment-naive and eleven to twelve relapsed/refractory patients; some 18 were IGHV unmutated. Response samples were obtained after a median of roughly 13 months of treatment, with a range of about 6 to 40 months. All remission and progressive disease samples were collected while patients were still receiving ibrutinib. Cryopreserved peripheral blood mononuclear cells were obtained before treatment, at response, and at either sustained remission or disease progression. On average, each sample had roughly 260,000 productive templates and almost 95,000 productive rearrangements. Of the roughly 90 participants in the trial, about 26 had longitudinal samples available. Partial responses were observed in roughly 24 patients and complete responses in 2; after a median follow-up of about 69 months, remission was maintained in roughly 14 patients and progression was observed in approximately 12. Study-wide conclusions, independent of this receptor: Public clonotypes were rare and either shrank or stayed stable during treatment, and the rise in clonality at ibrutinib response reflected expansion of private clonotypes. Baseline clonality was found to be higher than that of age-matched healthy donors and was strongly correlated with circulating CD8+ T-cell counts. At ibrutinib response clonality went up, during sustained remission it held steady, and at progression it dropped back toward baseline. Lymph node repertoires were not examined, and the timing of sampling was not matched between patients in sustained remission and those whose disease progressed.

With regard to this clone: Its target antigen remains unknown. There are no base qualities to consult, and no much larger clone falls within one base.

The CDR3 holds 14 amino acids from the cysteine to the phenylalanine. CDR3 DNA is the only sequence kept; it has 42 bases, read in frame from the first base. The germline V gene yields LGHNA for CDR1 and YNFKEQ for CDR2. Trimming accounts for 3 bases at V and 7 bases at J, while the number of junction bases matched to no gene is 4. The meaning of the sample's time point label: around 2 years on ibrutinib. For TCR beta library preparation, 1.5 to 2 micrograms of genomic DNA were extracted from the cryopreserved PBMCs. Longitudinal blood samples from CLL patients receiving ibrutinib monotherapy were subjected to high-throughput TCR beta sequencing. The patients took part in an open-label, single-center phase 2 trial of ibrutinib monotherapy. The goal of deep resolution MiSeq sequencing was a depth between 1 in 1 million and 1 in 200,000 T cells, and coverage averaged 10x per clonotype. The immunoSEQ hsTCRB Kit was used to generate the TCR beta libraries. Per the original workflow: ImmunoSEQ Data Assistant and ImmunoSEQ Analyzer were used for data analysis, and V, D and J genes were assigned according to IMGT definitions. Clonality was computed as one minus normalized Shannon entropy of productive rearrangement frequencies, ranging from 0 to 1. Only overrepresented clonotypes making up at least 0.05% of the repertoire of each patient were included in the public clonotype analysis. Repertoires from thirteen age-matched healthy donors in immuneACCESS were used as clonality controls. TCRdb's version of the immuneACCESS table is confined to in-frame rearrangements and falls short of the full clone set. An unresolved V gene accounts for under half of the shortfall where checked; the remainder is of unknown origin. The D gene and trimming were derived from the DNA, and the V and J assignments and clone size from that table. Across this sample there are more than 150,000 clones, with 72% seen only once. The ten largest make up 13% of the sample.

The source is a human donor with chronic lymphocytic leukemia. The chain uses TRBV4-2 and TRBJ2-1, and 9 junctional nucleotides match TRBD2. Sample: PBMCs, taken after 24 months of ibrutinib treatment. The DNA sequence reads TGTGCCAGCAGCCAGGGGACTAGCAGGAATGAGCAGTTCTTC. This encodes CASSQGTSRNEQFF.